This T cell receptor beta chain was identified during a study of blood T cell dynamics during melanoma immunotherapy. Germline assignment: CDR1 SGHTA and CDR2 FQGNSA. The CDR3 has 17 residues. The V segment lost 0 bases and the J segment 2 bases; nucleotides outside the gene matches: 8. The sample's time point: pre-treatment baseline. The protocol was immunoSEQ multiplex PCR, while the TCRdb copy is restricted to in-frame clones and leaves out a portion. The sample has about 13,000 clones; 92% are singletons. The receptor comes from a human donor with melanoma. Sequencing was performed on effector memory CD8+ T cells from blood, taken from a patient treated with checkpoint blockade. The chain combines TRBV7-2 with TRBJ1-1; TRBD1 agrees at 8 bases. The CDR3 DNA reads TGTGCCAGCAGCTTAGCGAGGACAGGGTGGAGAAACACTGAAGCTTTCTTT. Protein: CASSLARTGWRNTEAFF.